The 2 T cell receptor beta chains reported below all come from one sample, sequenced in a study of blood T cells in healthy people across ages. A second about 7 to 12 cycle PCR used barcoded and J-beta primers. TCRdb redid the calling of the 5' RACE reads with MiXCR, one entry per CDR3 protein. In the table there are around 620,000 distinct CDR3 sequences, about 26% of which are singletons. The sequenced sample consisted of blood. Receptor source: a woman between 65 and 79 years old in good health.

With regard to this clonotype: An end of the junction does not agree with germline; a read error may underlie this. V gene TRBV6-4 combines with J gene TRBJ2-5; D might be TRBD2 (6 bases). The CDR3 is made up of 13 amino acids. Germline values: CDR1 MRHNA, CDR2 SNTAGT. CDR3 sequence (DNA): TGTGCCAGCAGTGACACACCAAGCGGGTATCCCCACTTC. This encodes CASSDTPSGYPHF.

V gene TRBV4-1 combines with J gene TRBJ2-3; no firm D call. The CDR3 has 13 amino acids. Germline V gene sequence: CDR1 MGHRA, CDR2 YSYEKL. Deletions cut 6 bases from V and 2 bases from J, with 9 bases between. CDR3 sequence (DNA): TGCGCCAGCAGGCCCGGCACCACAGATACGCAGTATTTT. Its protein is CASRPGTTDTQYF.